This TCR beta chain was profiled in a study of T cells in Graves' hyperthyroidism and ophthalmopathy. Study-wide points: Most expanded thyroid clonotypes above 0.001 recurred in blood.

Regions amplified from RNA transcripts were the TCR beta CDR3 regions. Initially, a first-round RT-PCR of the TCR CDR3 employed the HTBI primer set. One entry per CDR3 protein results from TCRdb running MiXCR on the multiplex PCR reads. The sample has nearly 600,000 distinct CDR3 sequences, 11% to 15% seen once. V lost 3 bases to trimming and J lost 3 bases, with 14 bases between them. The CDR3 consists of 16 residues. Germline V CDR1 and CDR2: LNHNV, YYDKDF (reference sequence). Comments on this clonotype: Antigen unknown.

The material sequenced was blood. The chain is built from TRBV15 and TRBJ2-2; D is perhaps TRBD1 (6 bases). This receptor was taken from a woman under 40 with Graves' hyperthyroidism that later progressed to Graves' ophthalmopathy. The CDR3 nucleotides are TGTGCCACCAGCAGCTTGCAGGGGCCAGACACCGGGGAGCTGTTTTTT. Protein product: CATSSLQGPDTGELFF. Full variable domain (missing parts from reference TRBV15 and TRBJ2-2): DAMVIQNPRYQVTQFGKPVTLSCSQTLNHNVMYWYQQKSSQAPKLLFHYYDKDFNNEADTPDNFQSRRPNTSFCFLDIRSPGLGDTAMYLCATSSLQGPDTGELFFGEGSRLTVL.